These 8 T cell receptor beta chains share one sample of origin, sequenced in a study of Ad26.COV2.S vaccination and SARS-CoV-2 variants. Treatment of the sample: around 19 received Ad26.COV2.S at low or high dose, single or two shots; about 5 received placebo; per-sample allocation not given. The study sampled participants on day 63 after the first vaccine or placebo injection. Sequencing used immunoSEQ multiplex PCR; TCRdb keeps in-frame clones, though not all of them. The data show 350,000 to 450,000 clones, roughly 90% seen once. The sequencing here drew on peripheral blood, taken in a trial of Ad26.COV2.S vaccine versus placebo. Every receptor here comes from a person aged 18-60 years who received the Ad26.COV2.S COVID-19 vaccine or a placebo.

The rearrangement joins TRBV28 to TRBJ1-5; the D gene is possibly TRBD1 (5 bases). This CDR3 comprises 15 residues. Per germline, CDR1 MDHEN and CDR2 SYDVKM. Trimming shortened V by 3 bases and J by 1 base, and 10 bases separated the two germline ends. The CDR3 DNA reads as TGTGCCAGCAGTTTGGGAGGGGAAAGCAATCAGCCCCAGCATTTT. This encodes CASSLGGESNQPQHF. The full variable domain, completed using reference TRBV28 and TRBJ1-5, is DVKVTQSSRYLVKRTGEKVFLECVQDMDHENMFWYRQDPGLGLRLIYFSYDVKMKEKGDIPEGYSVSREKKERFSLILESASTNQTSMYLCASSLGGESNQPQHFGDGTRLSIL.

The chain links TRBV27 to TRBJ2-5, with 7 bases fitting TRBD2. The CDR3 loop spans 14 amino acids. J gave up 7 bases and V 5 bases, and 10 bases lay outside the gene matches. Per germline, CDR1 MNHEY and CDR2 SMNVEV (reference sequence). CDR3 in DNA: TGTGCCAGCAGTCCAGCGGGGAGGGTGGGGACCCAGTACTTC. This encodes CASSPAGRVGTQYF.

This clone was counted between two and nine times. V is TRBV9 and J is TRBJ2-7; D ambiguous. The CDR3 contains 12 residues. Trimming shortened V by 0 bases and J by 3 bases, and 4 bases separated the two germline ends. CDR1 is SGDLS, CDR2 YYNGEE, per germline. CDR3 sequence: CASSVEDYEQYF. In DNA, the CDR3 is TGTGCCAGCAGCGTAGAGGACTACGAGCAGTACTTC.

The V gene is TRBV9, the J gene TRBJ1-1, with 7 positions matching TRBD1. CDR3 length equals 17 residues. V shed 0 bases, J shed 0 bases, and the junction held 8 bases outside the gene matches. Looked up from germline, CDR1 is SGDLS and CDR2 is YYNGEE. The CDR3 nucleotides read TGTGCCAGCAGCGTAGACCCCCCAGGGGGGATGAACACTGAAGCTTTCTTT. This sequence encodes CASSVDPPGGMNTEAFF.

The rearrangement joins TRBV27 to TRBJ2-3, with D tentatively TRBD1 (6 bases). Germline CDR1 MNHEY, CDR2 SMNVEV (reference sequence). The CDR3 consists of 15 residues. The V and J ends lost 5 bases and 1 base respectively, with 13 bases between them. Here the CDR3 DNA reads TGTGCCAGCAGTCTAAGGAGACAGGGCACAGATACGCAGTATTTT. Translated, it gives CASSLRRQGTDTQYF.

J is TRBJ1-1 and V is TRBV6-4; D remains ambiguous. Germline V gives CDR1 MRHNA, CDR2 SNTAGT. Trimming removed 9 bases from V and 1 base from J, with 15 bases in between. The CDR3 consists of 14 residues. The CDR3 sequence: CASEEATRNTEAFF. For the CDR3, the DNA is TGTGCCAGTGAGGAGGCCACTCGGAACACTGAAGCTTTCTTT.

This chain joins TRBV19 and TRBJ1-1; D may be TRBD1 (5 bases). Germline lookup yields CDR1 LNHDA and CDR2 SQIVND (reference sequence). The CDR3 runs 14 residues. CDR3 coding DNA: TGTGCGTCTAACGTGGGGCAGACGAACACTGAAGCTTTCTTT. This sequence encodes CASNVGQTNTEAFF.

The rearrangement links TRBV29-1 to TRBJ1-3, with 7 bases that match TRBD1. In germline, CDR1 is SQVTM, CDR2 ANQGSEA. The CDR3 spans 15 residues. V shed 2 bases, J shed 4 bases, and the junction held 8 bases outside the gene matches. CDR3 amino acids: CSVETDRVKGNTIYF. CDR3 in DNA: TGCAGCGTTGAAACCGACAGGGTTAAAGGAAACACCATATATTTT.